A selection of T cell receptor beta chains follows, all from one sample in a study of blood T cell repertoires in COVID-19. The table came from immunoSEQ multiplex PCR; TCRdb's copy has only in-frame clones and leaves some out. The sample shows 350,000 or so clones, approximately 89% of them seen only once. The source material was peripheral blood. The source of these receptors is a woman aged 55-75 years with COVID-19, enrolled during active disease. Both conserved end residues are part of each CDR3. A D gene is named only where the DNA matches it firmly. Clone sizes are given selectively: once, few, many, or a class where the clone is expanded.

size	V	D	J	CDR3	DNA
-	TRBV27	TRBD1	TRBJ2-3	CASTTLGTGTTDTQYF	TGTGCCAGCACGACCTTAGGGACAGGGACCACAGATACGCAGTATTTT
-	TRBV10-3	-	TRBJ2-3	CAISGGQPDTQYF	TGTGCCATCAGTGGCGGGCAGCCAGATACGCAGTATTTT
few	TRBV6-5	-	TRBJ1-1	CASSYRGSGSNTEAFF	TGTGCCAGCAGTTACAGGGGATCTGGGTCCAACACTGAAGCTTTCTTT
-	TRBV30	TRBD1	TRBJ2-7	CAWEQRGQFYEQYF	TGTGCCTGGGAACAAAGGGGACAGTTCTACGAGCAGTACTTC
-	TRBV10-2	-	TRBJ1-6	CASSHLYRQNPSPLHF	TGCGCCAGCAGCCACCTTTACAGGCAGAATCCTTCACCCCTCCACTTT
-	TRBV21-1	-	TRBJ1-5	CASSNGLVLQPQHF	TGTGCCAGCAGCAACGGACTCGTTCTTCAGCCCCAGCATTTT
-	TRBV3-1/TRBV3-2	TRBD1	TRBJ1-2	CASSQSFGTGVISHTF	TGTGCCAGCAGCCAATCCTTCGGGACAGGGGTAATTTCACACACCTTC
-	TRBV21-1	-	TRBJ2-7	CASPHLRQETYEQYF	TGTGCCAGCCCTCACCTGCGACAGGAAACCTACGAGCAGTACTTC
-	TRBV7-3	TRBD1	TRBJ2-2	CASSPTGVNTGELFF	TGTGCCAGCAGCCCGACAGGGGTCAACACCGGGGAGCTGTTTTTT
-	TRBV6-2/TRBV6-3	-	TRBJ2-1	CASSYRGGESSYNEQFF	TGTGCCAGCAGTTATAGGGGCGGGGAGAGCTCCTACAATGAGCAGTTCTTC
-	TRBV3-1/TRBV3-2	-	TRBJ1-6	CASSQDAGGGSPLHF	TGTGCCAGCAGCCAAGATGCGGGGGGGGGATCACCCCTCCACTTT
-	TRBV9	TRBD1	TRBJ1-1	CASSAGQGARGTEAFF	TGTGCCAGCAGCGCCGGACAGGGGGCTCGGGGCACTGAAGCTTTCTTT
few	TRBV6-6	TRBD2	TRBJ2-7	CASRGLAGGYEQYF	TGTGCCAGCAGAGGACTAGCGGGGGGCTACGAGCAGTACTTC
-	TRBV5-1	-	TRBJ2-5	CASSPRPRGGETQYF	TGCGCCAGCAGCCCCCGCCCAAGGGGAGGAGAGACCCAGTACTTC
once	TRBV5-5	-	TRBJ2-7	CASSIGYEQYF	TGTGCCAGCAGTATCGGCTACGAGCAGTACTTC
-	TRBV6-1	-	TRBJ1-5	CASSERRQSGQPQHF	TGTGCCAGCAGTGAACGACGACAGTCCGGTCAGCCCCAGCATTTT
-	TRBV6-6	-	TRBJ1-3	CASDPSGGGRGNTIYF	TGTGCCAGCGATCCGTCCGGGGGGGGCCGTGGAAACACCATATATTTT
-	TRBV3-1/TRBV3-2	-	TRBJ1-2	CASSQGEGYLGYTF	TGTGCCAGCAGCCAAGGGGAGGGGTATCTTGGCTACACCTTC
-	TRBV18	-	TRBJ2-2	CASSPRASGESGELFF	TGTGCCAGCTCACCACGGGCGTCCGGGGAATCCGGGGAGCTGTTTTTT
once	TRBV5-1	-	TRBJ1-1	CASSPVGLNTEAFF	TGCGCCAGCAGCCCGGTGGGCCTGAACACTGAAGCTTTCTTT
-	TRBV3-1/TRBV3-2	-	TRBJ1-2	CASSQDLGGRSLYGYTF	TGTGCCAGCAGCCAAGATCTGGGAGGGCGTTCCCTCTATGGCTACACCTTC
-	TRBV30	TRBD2	TRBJ2-7	CAWSVGGGALYEQYF	TGTGCCTGGAGTGTGGGCGGGGGGGCCTTGTACGAGCAGTACTTC
-	TRBV5-1	TRBD1	TRBJ2-3	CASREGTGGITDTQYF	TGCGCCAGCAGGGAAGGGACAGGGGGTATAACAGATACGCAGTATTTT
-	TRBV6-5	TRBD1	TRBJ1-1	CASRTDRGGEAFF	TGTGCCAGCAGGACGGACAGGGGAGGTGAAGCTTTCTTT
once	TRBV7-9	TRBD2	TRBJ2-3	CASSLLAGGDTDTQYF	TGTGCCAGCAGCCTGCTAGCGGGGGGGGACACAGATACGCAGTATTTT
-	TRBV5-1	TRBD1	TRBJ1-2	CASGDRVGLGYTF	TGCGCCAGCGGCGACAGGGTGGGGCTAGGCTACACCTTC
-	TRBV9	TRBD1	TRBJ1-2	CASSVDRGRLYGYTF	TGTGCCAGCAGCGTGGACAGGGGGCGCCTCTATGGCTACACCTTC
once	TRBV7-2	-	TRBJ2-5	CASSLAGLGETQYF	TGTGCCAGCAGCTTAGCGGGACTTGGAGAGACCCAGTACTTC
-	TRBV3-1/TRBV3-2	-	TRBJ1-3	CASSQGHLSGNTIYF	TGTGCCAGCAGCCAGGGCCACCTCTCTGGAAACACCATATATTTT
-	TRBV18	TRBD1	TRBJ2-1	CASSHRTGNNNEQFF	TGTGCCAGCTCACATCGGACAGGTAACAACAATGAGCAGTTCTTC
-	TRBV3-1/TRBV3-2	-	TRBJ2-7	CASSRPSGDEQYF	TGTGCCAGCAGCCGTCCTTCGGGGGACGAGCAGTACTTC
-	TRBV5-6	TRBD2	TRBJ2-3	CASSPGLAGGTDTQYF	TGTGCCAGCAGCCCGGGACTAGCGGGGGGGACAGATACGCAGTATTTT
-	TRBV13	TRBD1	TRBJ1-2	CASSLNQGDYGYTF	TGTGCCAGCAGCTTGAACCAGGGGGACTATGGCTACACCTTC
-	TRBV5-1	-	TRBJ1-2	CASSLLAGPGGYTF	TGCGCCAGCAGCTTGCTGGCCGGGCCAGGGGGCTACACCTTC
-	TRBV9	-	TRBJ1-1	CASSVDGHRTTEAFF	TGTGCCAGCAGCGTAGATGGACACAGGACCACTGAAGCTTTCTTT
-	TRBV5-1	-	TRBJ1-1	CASSFQGTGTEAFF	TGCGCCAGCAGCTTTCAGGGGACGGGCACTGAAGCTTTCTTT
-	TRBV4-2	-	TRBJ2-2	CASSQEVILSNTGELFF	TGTGCCAGCAGCCAAGAGGTTATACTCTCGAACACCGGGGAGCTGTTTTTT
-	TRBV7-9	-	TRBJ1-4	CASSPQGTTTNEKLFF	TGTGCCAGCAGCCCGCAGGGGACGACAACTAATGAAAAACTGTTTTTT